Shown below are 6 T cell receptor beta chains from a single sample sequenced in a study of HIV-infected patients and healthy controls. The repertoire came from unfractionated whole blood and reflected all unsorted peripheral T cells. Reverse transcription used approximately 500 ng RNA and constant-region primers for alpha and beta. Each of the alpha and beta chains got its own library through chain-specific third strand synthesis with indices. TCRdb re-derived calls from the 5' RACE reads in MiXCR, one entry per CDR3 protein. The data hold under 20,000 distinct CDR3 sequences, with over 9.5% observed a single time. The specimen was blood. The receptors come from an adult in good health.

This clonotype has ten or more counts. This rearrangement joins TRBV12-3 or TRBV12-4 to TRBJ1-1, with D possibly TRBD1 on 6 matching bases. This CDR3 region has 14 residues. V lost 7 bases and J 4 bases, leaving 16 bases between the germline ends. The CDR3 spells CASIAGRGRTEAFF. CDR3 coding DNA: TGTGCCAGCATCGCCGGCAGGGGCCGCACTGAAGCTTTCTTT.

By share, this clonotype ranks as medium-sized (0.01 to 0.1%). The chain couples TRBV7-2 to TRBJ2-5; TRBD2 matches 12 bases. V lost 5 bases, J lost 2 bases, and 6 bases stayed unmatched. From germline, CDR1 is SGHTA and CDR2 FQGNSA. This CDR3 spans 16 amino acids. The CDR3 loop reads CASSPIGLAGQETQYF. In DNA, the CDR3 is TGTGCCAGCAGCCCCATAGGACTAGCGGGGCAAGAGACCCAGTACTTC.

This clonotype was picked up many times. An end of the junction differs from the germline gene, which may be a read error. The chain couples TRBV5-1 to TRBJ2-5; 12 bases are a match to TRBD1. Germline CDR1 and CDR2: SGHRS and YFSETQ. The CDR3 runs 15 residues. CDR3 nucleotide sequence: TGTGCCAGCAGCGAGGGACAGGGGGCGGGAGAGACCCAGTACTTC. Encoded protein: CASSEGQGAGETQYF.

This clonotype was seen repeatedly, ten times or more. V is TRBV6-5 and J is TRBJ2-1; TRBD2 aligns across 10 bases. The germline V gene has CDR1 MNHEY and CDR2 SVGAGI. The CDR3 sequence is 16 residues long. Trimming took 6 bases from V and 5 from J; bases not matched to a gene: 10. CDR3 sequence: CASRRTGTSVNNEQFF. Written as DNA, the CDR3 is TGTGCCAGCAGGCGTACCGGGACTAGCGTAAACAATGAGCAGTTCTTC.

This clonotype was recorded at least ten times. This chain connects TRBV19 to TRBJ2-6; unclear D gene. With 7 bases removed from V and 0 bases from J, the gap between germline ends came to 4 bases. The CDR3 length is 13 residues. Germline V gene sequence: CDR1 LNHDA, CDR2 SQIVND (reference sequence). CDR3 loop: CASTISGANVLTF. CDR3 sequence (DNA): TGTGCCAGTACGATCTCTGGGGCCAACGTCCTGACTTTC.

The chain uses TRBV11-2 and TRBJ2-1; a weak D match, TRBD2 (5 bases). V was pared by 4 bases and J by 0 bases, with 10 bases between. Germline V gene sequence: CDR1 SGHAT, CDR2 FQNNGV. This CDR3 is built from 15 residues. CDR3 protein: CASSSDLSSYNEQFF. The CDR3 DNA sequence: TGTGCCAGCAGCTCGGACTTGAGCTCCTACAATGAGCAGTTCTTC.